These 28 T cell receptor beta chains were all obtained from the same sample, sequenced in a study of neurological immune-mediated disorders. Using its own MiXCR run on the 5' RACE reads, TCRdb lists one record per CDR3 protein. The sample holds approximately 36,000 distinct CDR3 sequences, roughly 10% seen once. Time point: technical triplicate 1. Sample: PBMCs. Every receptor here comes from a man aged 55 to 70 with HTLV-1-associated myelopathy (HAM/TSP).

This clonotype has ten or more counts. This chain connects TRBV20-1 to TRBJ2-7; D is perhaps TRBD2 (5 bases). Between the trimmed V and J ends, which lost 6 bases and 1 base, there was a span of 19 bases. The CDR3 is 15 amino acids. Germline V lookup: CDR1 DFQATT, CDR2 SNEGSKA (reference sequence). The CDR3 is CSARPPDSPSYEQYF. CDR3 DNA: TGCAGTGCACGGCCCCCGGACTCCCCTTCCTACGAGCAGTACTTC.

Concerning this clonotype itself: A read error may explain this, as a much larger clone is one base away. The chain combines TRBV29-1 with TRBJ2-7; D ambiguous. The CDR3 length is 13 residues. V lost 4 bases and J lost 3, with 13 bases in between. Germline values: CDR1 SQVTM, CDR2 ANQGSEA. As DNA, the CDR3 is TGCAGCGTTGGATATGGCCTCGGCTACGAGCAGTACTTC. It codes for CSVGYGLGYEQYF.

J is TRBJ2-5 and V is TRBV20-1; D might be TRBD1 (6 bases). The CDR3 loop spans 14 amino acids. Per the germline V gene, CDR1 is DFQATT and CDR2 is SNEGSKA (reference sequence). V lost 0 bases to trimming and J lost 5 bases, with 13 bases between them. DNA for the CDR3: TGCAGTGCTAGAGATGCCAGAAGGGGGGAGACCCAGTACTTC. Its translation: CSARDARRGETQYF.

This clonotype was counted ten times or more. The chain couples TRBV6-1 to TRBJ2-1; 9 bases align to TRBD2. V gave up 7 bases and J gave up 1 base; unmatched junction bases: 5. Germline CDR1 and CDR2: MNHNS and SASEGT. The CDR3 is 15 residues long. The CDR3: CASTRAGGSYNEQFF. In nucleotides, the CDR3 is TGTGCCAGCACTCGGGCGGGAGGGTCCTACAATGAGCAGTTCTTC.

The chain combines TRBV3-1 with TRBJ2-5; D may correspond to TRBD1 or TRBD2 (6 bases each). CDR1 is LGHDT, CDR2 YNNKEL, per germline (reference sequence). With 1 base removed from V and 3 bases from J, the gap between germline ends came to 15 bases. This CDR3 is 16 amino acids long. CDR3: CASSQVGGGSKETQYF. CDR3 nucleotides: TGTGCCAGCAGCCAAGTCGGGGGCGGTTCGAAAGAGACCCAGTACTTC.

This clonotype was counted ten times or more. V and J are TRBV7-2 and TRBJ1-6, with D hard to call. V lost 1 base, J lost 11 bases, and 15 bases lay in between. The germline V gene has CDR1 SGHTA and CDR2 FQGNSA. CDR3 length equals 15 residues. This chain's CDR3 is CASSLDRQLGTPLHF. CDR3 in DNA: TGTGCCAGCAGCTTAGATCGGCAGCTTGGGACACCCCTCCACTTT.

This clonotype has at least ten counts. V gene TRBV12-3 or TRBV12-4 combines with J gene TRBJ1-5, with TRBD1 matching 8 bases. This CDR3 region has 14 residues. V shed 3 bases and J 7 bases; nucleotides not matched to a gene: 5. The CDR3 loop reads CASSFTGGGQPQHF. The CDR3 DNA is TGTGCCAGCAGTTTTACAGGGGGTGGCCAGCCCCAGCATTTT.

This clonotype was recorded at least ten times. The gene calls are TRBV28 and TRBJ2-1; 7 nucleotides line up with TRBD2. V was clipped by 2 bases and J by 0 bases; unmatched bases: 7. Germline V gives CDR1 MDHEN, CDR2 SYDVKM. The CDR3 consists of 17 residues. The CDR3 loop is CASSLPSGPASYNEQFF. Here the CDR3 DNA reads TGTGCCAGCAGTTTACCTAGCGGCCCGGCCTCCTACAATGAGCAGTTCTTC.

This clonotype occurred many times. J is TRBJ2-2 and V is TRBV5-1, with D tentatively TRBD2 (6 bases). V lost 0 bases to trimming and J lost 3 bases, with 12 bases between them. This CDR3 is 16 amino acids long. CDR1 SGHRS and CDR2 YFSETQ come from the germline V gene. The CDR3 protein is CASSLDRREDTGELFF. The CDR3 DNA follows: TGCGCCAGCAGCTTGGATCGCAGGGAGGACACCGGGGAGCTGTTTTTT.

This clonotype has a count of ten or more. The V and J genes are TRBV27 and TRBJ2-5, with D unresolved. This CDR3 has 15 amino acids. The ends were cut back, 3 bases at V and 5 bases at J, with 16 bases in the middle. Germline loops: CDR1 MNHEY, CDR2 SMNVEV (reference sequence). The CDR3 DNA is TGTGCCAGCAGTTTGGGGAACCGCTTAGGGGAGACCCAGTACTTC. This encodes CASSLGNRLGETQYF.

This clonotype was seen repeatedly, ten times or more. The chain couples TRBV4-2 to TRBJ2-7; D is undetermined. The V end was cut by 0 bases, the J end by 6 bases, with 15 bases between. The CDR3 has 15 amino acids. CDR1 LGHNA and CDR2 YNFKEQ come from the germline V gene. In DNA, the CDR3 is TGTGCCAGCAGCCAAGACATCGGAAGCTCTCGCGAGCAGTACTTC. Encoded protein: CASSQDIGSSREQYF.

This clonotype was detected many times. The chain carries TRBV5-1 and TRBJ2-3; either TRBD1 or TRBD2 may supply D (6 bases each). In germline, CDR1 is SGHRS, CDR2 YFSETQ. Trimming removed 0 bases from V and 2 bases from J, with 13 bases in between. This CDR3 is built from 16 residues. The CDR3 sequence is CASSLEGDLYTDTQYF. The DNA of the CDR3 is TGCGCCAGCAGCTTGGAGGGGGACTTATACACAGATACGCAGTATTTT.

This clonotype was seen ten or more times. The J gene is TRBJ2-7, the V gene TRBV6-2 or TRBV6-3; 9 positions match TRBD2. The CDR3 loop spans 15 amino acids. Germline trimming cut 6 bases from V and 1 base from J; bases unmatched to any gene: 7. The germline CDR1 and CDR2 sequences are MNHEY and SVGEGT. In nucleotides, the CDR3 is TGTGCCAGCAGCCCTAGACTAGCGGCTTCCTACGAGCAGTACTTC. It codes for CASSPRLAASYEQYF.

This clonotype was recorded many times. The J gene is TRBJ2-6, the V gene TRBV28; 7 bases are a match to TRBD2. With V trimmed by 2 bases and J by 0 bases, 4 bases remained unmatched. The CDR3 length is 17 residues. Germline CDR1 MDHEN, CDR2 SYDVKM. DNA of the CDR3: TGTGCCAGCAGTTTAGGGGGGGTGGCCTCTGGGGCCAACGTCCTGACTTTC. It translates to CASSLGGVASGANVLTF.

The chain couples TRBV12-3 or TRBV12-4 to TRBJ2-7; 8 bases line up with TRBD1. Trimming removed 4 bases from V and 5 bases from J; junction bases left unmatched: 4. The CDR3 sequence is 13 residues long. The CDR3 loop is CASSYRGSDEQYF. CDR3 nucleotide sequence: TGTGCCAGCAGTTACAGGGGGAGTGACGAGCAGTACTTC.

This clonotype appeared many times. J is TRBJ2-1 and V is TRBV7-6; D ambiguous. Trimming left V 4 bases short and J 12 bases short, with 13 bases between. The germline CDR1 and CDR2 sequences are SGHVS and FNYEAQ. The CDR3 spans 12 residues. The CDR3 DNA follows: TGTGCCAGCAGCTCGACAACGGGCGGGCAGTTCTTC. Translation: CASSSTTGGQFF.

This clonotype has ten or more counts. The chain employs TRBV5-1 and TRBJ2-1, with 9 bases fitting TRBD1. The CDR3 is 17 amino acids. The junction had 10 bases not matched to a gene; V was cut back by 4 bases and J by 2 bases. CDR1 is SGHRS, CDR2 YFSETQ, per germline. CDR3 in amino acids: CASSTTGQGIAYNEQFF. The CDR3 DNA follows: TGCGCCAGCAGCACAACTGGACAGGGGATAGCCTACAATGAGCAGTTCTTC.

This clonotype has ten or more counts. V gene TRBV5-1 combines with J gene TRBJ2-5, with TRBD2 matching over 14 bases. The V segment lost 0 bases and the J segment 4 bases; nucleotides outside the gene matches: 2. The CDR3 length is 16 residues. CDR1 is SGHRS, CDR2 YFSETQ, per germline. CDR3 in DNA: TGCGCCAGCAGCTTGGGCGGACTAGCGGGAGGAGAGACCCAGTACTTC. The encoded protein is CASSLGGLAGGETQYF.

At least ten counts were recorded for this clonotype. The chain recombines TRBV5-1 with TRBJ2-2; perhaps TRBD2 as D (6 bases). The germline CDR1 and CDR2 sequences are SGHRS and YFSETQ. V was trimmed by 2 bases and J by 2 bases, leaving 13 bases between them. The CDR3 is 16 amino acids. For the CDR3, the DNA is TGCGCCAGCAGCTTATCGGGAGTGGCTAACACCGGGGAGCTGTTTTTT. Encoded protein: CASSLSGVANTGELFF.

The table lists this clonotype with many counts. V and J are TRBV6-2 or TRBV6-3 and TRBJ2-1; D tentatively fits TRBD1 or TRBD2 (5 bases each). Between the trimmed V and J ends, which lost 2 bases and 5 bases, there was a span of 10 bases. The CDR3 contains 14 residues. CDR1 and CDR2 from the germline V gene are MNHEY and SVGEGT. This CDR3 is CASSYRGRDNEQFF. In nucleotides, the CDR3 is TGTGCCAGCAGTTACCGGGGACGGGACAATGAGCAGTTCTTC.

In this sample, this clonotype turned up many times. The chain joins TRBV6-2 or TRBV6-3 to TRBJ1-1; maybe TRBD1 (5 bases). The CDR3 sequence is 18 residues long. The V gene lost 4 bases and the J gene lost 0 bases, with 21 bases spanning the gap. From germline, CDR1 is MNHEY and CDR2 SVGEGT. CDR3 sequence reads: CASSSTPGQGALNTEAFF. In DNA, the CDR3 is TGTGCCAGCAGTTCCACCCCAGGGCAAGGGGCTCTGAACACTGAAGCTTTCTTT.

This chain joins TRBV6-1 and TRBJ2-5; D uncertain. V lost 1 base and J 5 bases, leaving 8 bases between the germline ends. Germline loops: CDR1 MNHNS, CDR2 SASEGT. The CDR3 is made up of 13 amino acids. CDR3 region: CASSEDLWETQYF. CDR3 nucleotides: TGTGCCAGCAGTGAAGACCTTTGGGAGACCCAGTACTTC.

This clonotype was seen repeatedly, ten times or more. V usage is TRBV5-1 and J usage is TRBJ1-1, with D unresolved. The ends were cut back, 1 base at V and 3 bases at J, with 7 bases in the middle. CDR1 is SGHRS, CDR2 YFSETQ, per germline. The CDR3 runs to 13 residues. The CDR3 spells CASSLIDYTEAFF. In DNA, the CDR3 is TGCGCCAGCAGCTTGATTGACTACACTGAAGCTTTCTTT.

A few counts support this clonotype. The chain combines TRBV4-1 with TRBJ1-1, with 7 bases matching TRBD1. V lost 4 bases and J lost 1; bases outside the gene matches: 0. CDR1 is MGHRA, CDR2 YSYEKL, per germline. The CDR3 is 13 amino acids. The CDR3 coding sequence is TGCGCCAGCAGCCGGACAGGGAACACTGAAGCTTTCTTT. It translates to CASSRTGNTEAFF.

This clonotype was recorded at least ten times. The germline gene is not matched at one end of the junction; a read error may be the cause. The rearrangement links TRBV7-9 to TRBJ1-6; D gene ambiguous. The CDR3 sequence is 11 residues long. CDR1 is SEHNR and CDR2 is FQNEAQ in the germline V gene (reference sequence). CDR3 DNA sequence: TGTGCCAGCAGCCCTTGGCGGCCCAGGTGCTGG. It yields the protein CASSPWRPRCW.

This clonotype was detected ten times or more. This chain connects TRBV12-3 or TRBV12-4 to TRBJ2-2; 7 bases match TRBD2. The junction had 4 bases not matched to a gene; V was cut back by 1 base and J by 5 bases. The CDR3 length is 15 residues. The CDR3 spells CASSLEAGVTGELFF. DNA of the CDR3: TGTGCCAGCAGTTTAGAGGCGGGAGTGACCGGGGAGCTGTTTTTT.

This clonotype occurred a few times. The chain carries TRBV5-1 and TRBJ1-4; weak D call: TRBD1 (6 bases). Germline V gives CDR1 SGHRS, CDR2 YFSETQ. The V gene lost 4 bases and the J gene lost 4 bases, with 17 bases spanning the gap. The CDR3 sequence is 16 residues long. CDR3 residues: CASSPGSTGNNEKLFF. The CDR3, as DNA: TGCGCCAGCAGCCCGGGGTCCACAGGGAATAATGAAAAACTGTTTTTT.

This clonotype was found many times. The chain joins TRBV10-3 to TRBJ2-2; TRBD1 is a possible D gene (7 bases). CDR3 length equals 15 residues. Looked up from germline, CDR1 is ENHRY and CDR2 is SYGVKD. V dropped 6 bases and J dropped 3 bases, with 14 bases sitting between them. CDR3 DNA sequence: TGTGCCATCAGGGGGGGCCAGGGGGACACCGGGGAGCTGTTTTTT. It codes for CAIRGGQGDTGELFF.